A selection of T cell receptor beta chains follows, all from one sample in a study of blood T cell repertoires in COVID-19. The assay was immunoSEQ multiplex PCR, and TCRdb's table has in-frame clones only and misses some. This table has fewer than 300,000 clones, less than 90% appearing once. Sequencing was done on a sample of peripheral blood. These receptors were collected from a man aged 55 to 69 who had recovered from COVID-19. CDR3s include the opening cysteine and the closing phenylalanine or tryptophan. Each record gives: J gene, D gene, V gene, clone size, CDR3 DNA, CDR3 protein. A D gene is named only where the DNA matches it firmly. Not all rows give a size; the values are once, few, many and, for expanded clones, a class.

J gene: TRBJ2-7
D gene: TRBD1
V gene: TRBV5-1
clone size: -
CDR3 DNA: TGCGCCAGCAGCTTCGTTTGGGACAGGGGATCCTACGAGCAGTACTTC
CDR3 protein: CASSFVWDRGSYEQYF

J gene: TRBJ1-2
D gene: -
V gene: TRBV3-1/TRBV3-2
clone size: once
CDR3 DNA: TGTGCCAGCAGCCAAGAGTGGAGGGGTGGCGGCTACACCTTC
CDR3 protein: CASSQEWRGGGYTF

J gene: TRBJ1-4
D gene: -
V gene: TRBV11-2
clone size: -
CDR3 DNA: TGTGCCAGCAGCTTAGGGTCAGGGGTTGGAAAACTGTTTTTT
CDR3 protein: CASSLGSGVGKLFF

J gene: TRBJ1-4
D gene: TRBD1
V gene: TRBV7-9
clone size: -
CDR3 DNA: TGTGCCAGCAGCTATCGGGGGACAGCCTCTGAAAAACTGTTTTTT
CDR3 protein: CASSYRGTASEKLFF

J gene: TRBJ1-1
D gene: -
V gene: TRBV10-3
clone size: -
CDR3 DNA: TGTGCCATCAGGGACAGCGGAACTGAAGCTTTCTTT
CDR3 protein: CAIRDSGTEAFF

J gene: TRBJ2-7
D gene: TRBD1
V gene: TRBV30
clone size: -
CDR3 DNA: TGTGCCTGGAGTGTGGACAGGGCCTCCCTCTCCTACGAGCAGTACTTC
CDR3 protein: CAWSVDRASLSYEQYF

J gene: TRBJ2-7
D gene: TRBD1
V gene: TRBV5-1
clone size: -
CDR3 DNA: TGCGCCAGCAGTAGGACAGGACCCTCCTACGAGCAGTACTTC
CDR3 protein: CASSRTGPSYEQYF

J gene: TRBJ2-1
D gene: TRBD2
V gene: TRBV7-9
clone size: -
CDR3 DNA: TGTGCCAGCAGCCTACTAGCGGGGGGGCCCCATGAGCAGTTCTTC
CDR3 protein: CASSLLAGGPHEQFF

J gene: TRBJ2-7
D gene: TRBD1
V gene: TRBV19
clone size: -
CDR3 DNA: TGTGCCAGTAGTCGTAGGACATCGGACAGGGGTCACGAGCAGTACTTC
CDR3 protein: CASSRRTSDRGHEQYF

J gene: TRBJ2-1
D gene: -
V gene: TRBV14
clone size: -
CDR3 DNA: TGTGCCAGCAGCCAAGATTCGGTCAATGAGCAGTTCTTC
CDR3 protein: CASSQDSVNEQFF

J gene: TRBJ2-5
D gene: TRBD2
V gene: TRBV2
clone size: once
CDR3 DNA: TGTGCCAGCAGTGGGACTAGCGGGGGAGGGGAGACCCAGTACTTC
CDR3 protein: CASSGTSGGGETQYF

J gene: TRBJ2-7
D gene: TRBD1
V gene: TRBV7-3
clone size: once
CDR3 DNA: TGTGCCAGCAGCCGACATGCCAGACATAAGACAGGGCTCAAATACGAGCAGTACTTC
CDR3 protein: CASSRHARHKTGLKYEQYF

J gene: TRBJ2-7
D gene: TRBD1
V gene: TRBV15
clone size: -
CDR3 DNA: TGTGCCACCAGCATTAAGGACAGGTTCGAGCAGTACTTC
CDR3 protein: CATSIKDRFEQYF

J gene: TRBJ2-2
D gene: TRBD2
V gene: TRBV3-1/TRBV3-2
clone size: -
CDR3 DNA: TGTGCCAGCAGCCGGAGCGGGGGGAGGAACACCGGGGAGCTGTTTTTT
CDR3 protein: CASSRSGGRNTGELFF

J gene: TRBJ2-5
D gene: TRBD2
V gene: TRBV7-7
clone size: -
CDR3 DNA: TGTGCCAGCAGCTTAGCAGCGGGGGTGGAGACCCAGTACTTC
CDR3 protein: CASSLAAGVETQYF

J gene: TRBJ2-7
D gene: -
V gene: TRBV27
clone size: -
CDR3 DNA: TGTGCCAGCAGTTCTCGGGATACCTACGAGCAGTACTTC
CDR3 protein: CASSSRDTYEQYF

J gene: TRBJ1-3
D gene: -
V gene: TRBV29-1
clone size: -
CDR3 DNA: TGCAGCGTTGCGGTGAGCTCTGGAAACACCATATATTTT
CDR3 protein: CSVAVSSGNTIYF

J gene: TRBJ2-5
D gene: -
V gene: TRBV12-5
clone size: -
CDR3 DNA: TGTGCTAGTGGTGACAGTCGGGTAGAGACCCAGTACTTC
CDR3 protein: CASGDSRVETQYF

J gene: TRBJ2-3
D gene: TRBD2
V gene: TRBV14
clone size: -
CDR3 DNA: TGTGCCAGCAGCCAGGATCCGGGACTAGCGGGGGCCACGCAGTATTTT
CDR3 protein: CASSQDPGLAGATQYF

J gene: TRBJ2-1
D gene: TRBD2
V gene: TRBV10-3
clone size: once
CDR3 DNA: TGTGCCATCAGATTTCGACTAGCGGGGGGTCCAACCAATACCAATGAGCAGTTCTTC
CDR3 protein: CAIRFRLAGGPTNTNEQFF

J gene: TRBJ2-5
D gene: TRBD2
V gene: TRBV6-2/TRBV6-3
clone size: -
CDR3 DNA: TGTGCCAGCAGTTATGGACTAGCGGACCCGCGGACCCAGTACTTC
CDR3 protein: CASSYGLADPRTQYF

J gene: TRBJ2-7
D gene: TRBD1
V gene: TRBV18
clone size: -
CDR3 DNA: TGTGCCAGCTCACCAGGGGACAGGGGGGCCTACGAGCAGTACTTC
CDR3 protein: CASSPGDRGAYEQYF

J gene: TRBJ2-3
D gene: -
V gene: TRBV5-1
clone size: -
CDR3 DNA: TGCGCCAGCAGCTTGGAGGGCAGGGTATGGGTCGAGTATTTT
CDR3 protein: CASSLEGRVWVEYF

J gene: TRBJ1-6
D gene: -
V gene: TRBV12-1
clone size: -
CDR3 DNA: TGTGCCAGCAGCTTTTTTGGACAGGTATATTCACCCCTCCACTTT
CDR3 protein: CASSFFGQVYSPLHF

J gene: TRBJ2-7
D gene: -
V gene: TRBV29-1
clone size: -
CDR3 DNA: TGCAGCGTCCGACTAGTTGGTATTACCTACGAGCAGTACTTC
CDR3 protein: CSVRLVGITYEQYF

J gene: TRBJ1-2
D gene: -
V gene: TRBV3-1/TRBV3-2
clone size: -
CDR3 DNA: TGTGCCAGCAGTCCCATGAGACAGACATACTATGGCTACACCTTC
CDR3 protein: CASSPMRQTYYGYTF

J gene: TRBJ2-7
D gene: -
V gene: TRBV4-1
clone size: -
CDR3 DNA: TGCGCCAGCAGCCAAGCTTTCGGCCAGACTTACGAGCAGTACTTC
CDR3 protein: CASSQAFGQTYEQYF

J gene: TRBJ2-7
D gene: -
V gene: TRBV18
clone size: once
CDR3 DNA: TGTGCCAGCTCACCAGACCGGAGGGACGAGCAGTACTTC
CDR3 protein: CASSPDRRDEQYF

J gene: TRBJ2-7
D gene: TRBD2
V gene: TRBV6-5
clone size: once
CDR3 DNA: TGTGCCAGCACTCATTTGGGGGGGAATGGGGAGCAGTACTTC
CDR3 protein: CASTHLGGNGEQYF

J gene: TRBJ2-3
D gene: TRBD2
V gene: TRBV2
clone size: few
CDR3 DNA: TGTGCCAGCAGTGGGGGAGGGGAGCGGTCCGAGTATTTT
CDR3 protein: CASSGGGERSEYF

J gene: TRBJ2-7
D gene: TRBD2
V gene: TRBV14
clone size: -
CDR3 DNA: TGTGCCAGCAGCCAATACGGGACTAGCGGGGGCGAGCAGTACTTC
CDR3 protein: CASSQYGTSGGEQYF

J gene: TRBJ2-7
D gene: TRBD2
V gene: TRBV6-5
clone size: -
CDR3 DNA: TGTGCCAGCACCCCCGGCGGGGGGCGATCCTACGAGCAGTACTTC
CDR3 protein: CASTPGGGRSYEQYF

J gene: TRBJ1-2
D gene: TRBD1
V gene: TRBV18
clone size: -
CDR3 DNA: TGTGCCAGCTCACCAGAACCGGGACAGATTAACTATGGCTACACCTTC
CDR3 protein: CASSPEPGQINYGYTF

J gene: TRBJ2-1
D gene: TRBD2
V gene: TRBV19
clone size: -
CDR3 DNA: TGTGCCAGCAATGGGGGAAGTCTAGCGGGGCCCTACAATGAGCAGTTCTTC
CDR3 protein: CASNGGSLAGPYNEQFF

J gene: TRBJ1-5
D gene: -
V gene: TRBV3-1/TRBV3-2
clone size: once
CDR3 DNA: TGTGCCAGCAGCCAAGCCCATTCCGGACAGATCAGCAATCAGCCCCAGCATTTT
CDR3 protein: CASSQAHSGQISNQPQHF

J gene: TRBJ1-1
D gene: -
V gene: TRBV5-4
clone size: -
CDR3 DNA: TGTGCCAGCAGCGTGACAGTTGCCGTGGACACTGAAGCTTTCTTT
CDR3 protein: CASSVTVAVDTEAFF

J gene: TRBJ2-1
D gene: -
V gene: TRBV5-8
clone size: -
CDR3 DNA: TGTGCCACGAAGCGGGCCATAAAGTACAATGAGCAGTTCTTC
CDR3 protein: CATKRAIKYNEQFF

J gene: TRBJ2-7
D gene: -
V gene: TRBV12-3/TRBV12-4
clone size: -
CDR3 DNA: TGTGCCAGCCGACAGGACCCCTACGAGCAGTACTTC
CDR3 protein: CASRQDPYEQYF

J gene: TRBJ1-1
D gene: TRBD1
V gene: TRBV6-2/TRBV6-3
clone size: -
CDR3 DNA: TGTGCCAGCAGTCCGGGACAGGGAATCCGCCAGAACACTGAAGCTTTCTTT
CDR3 protein: CASSPGQGIRQNTEAFF

J gene: TRBJ1-2
D gene: TRBD1
V gene: TRBV5-6
clone size: -
CDR3 DNA: TGTGCCAGCAGCTTGGGACAGGGGAATGGCTACACCTTC
CDR3 protein: CASSLGQGNGYTF

J gene: TRBJ2-6
D gene: -
V gene: TRBV6-5
clone size: once
CDR3 DNA: TGTGCCAGCAGTTACCTACAGGGATCTAGGGCCAACGTCCTGACTTTC
CDR3 protein: CASSYLQGSRANVLTF